Listed here are 3 T cell receptor beta chains from one sample, sequenced in a study of Graves' ophthalmopathy and Graves' hyperthyroidism. CDR3 regions of TCR beta were amplified from RNA transcripts. RT-PCR with HTBI primers came first, then second-round multiplex PCR. TCRdb reanalysed the multiplex PCR reads using MiXCR and keeps one entry per CDR3 protein. Of 600,000 to 650,000 distinct CDR3 sequences listed, 22% were seen once; the top ten hold approximately 7%. The sequencing sample was made of peripheral blood. The receptors originated from a woman under 30 with stable Graves' hyperthyroidism. Some clones in this sample may be carry-over from other donors' samples.

This clonotype was seen many times. V usage is TRBV6-5 and J usage is TRBJ2-7; TRBD1 matches 7 bases. V was clipped by 10 bases and J by 3 bases; unmatched bases: 9. Germline assignment: CDR1 MNHEY and CDR2 SVGAGI. This CDR3 has 13 residues. CDR3 region: CATSGGFDYEQYF. DNA for the CDR3: TGTGCCACCTCAGGGGGTTTCGACTACGAGCAGTACTTC.

This clonotype was seen repeatedly, ten times or more. The rearrangement joins TRBV6-1 to TRBJ1-5, with 12 bases matching TRBD1. Germline trimming cut 6 bases from V and 7 bases from J; bases unmatched to any gene: 7. This CDR3 is 15 amino acids long. Germline V gene data show CDR1 as MNHNS and CDR2 as SASEGT. Here the CDR3 DNA reads TGTGCCAGCAGGCCAACCGGGACAGGGGGCCAGCCCCAGCATTTT. This codes for CASRPTGTGGQPQHF.

This clonotype was seen ten or more times. This chain joins TRBV20-1 and TRBJ2-5; weak D call: TRBD2 (6 bases). The germline V gene encodes CDR1 DFQATT and CDR2 SNEGSKA (reference sequence). There are 15 residues in the CDR3. The V end was cut by 0 bases, the J end by 5 bases, with 16 bases between. The CDR3 nucleotides are TGCAGTGCTAGAGATCTCCTCAGGGCGGGGGAGACCCAGTACTTC. Its protein is CSARDLLRAGETQYF.